The present entry profiles one TCR beta chain with its context. Its antigen is unknown. This CDR3 is also generated by other DNA sequences in the sample. Here immunoSEQ multiplex PCR was the method, and the copy in TCRdb shows in-frame clones only, minus some. The profile covers over 25,000 clones, with roughly four fifths appearing a single time and more than 1.4% taken by the ten largest. The data are from a study of vaccination effects on CD4 cells after COVID-19. CDR3 length: 12 amino acids. The V gene's germline CDR1 is SQVTM and CDR2 ANQGSEA. The trim removed 6 bases at V and 2 bases at J, leaving 1 base unmatched. Using viral peptide pools, the ViraFEST assay grew out antigen-specific CD4+ T cells prior to sequencing. The culture ran for less than 12 days, and then CD4+ T cells were isolated. The vaccine given was either BNT162b2 or mRNA-1273, in two doses.

The V call is TRBV29-1, the J call TRBJ1-1, with 9 positions matching TRBD1. The sequence was obtained from a human donor who received a COVID-19 vaccine. Some clones in this sample may be carry-over from other donors' samples. Sample: CD4+ T cells from PBMCs cultured with HCoV-NL63 spike peptides, taken after COVID-19 vaccination. CDR3 amino acids: CSVDRGNTEAFF. The CDR3 bases are TGCAGCGTGGACAGGGGAAACACTGAAGCTTTCTTT.